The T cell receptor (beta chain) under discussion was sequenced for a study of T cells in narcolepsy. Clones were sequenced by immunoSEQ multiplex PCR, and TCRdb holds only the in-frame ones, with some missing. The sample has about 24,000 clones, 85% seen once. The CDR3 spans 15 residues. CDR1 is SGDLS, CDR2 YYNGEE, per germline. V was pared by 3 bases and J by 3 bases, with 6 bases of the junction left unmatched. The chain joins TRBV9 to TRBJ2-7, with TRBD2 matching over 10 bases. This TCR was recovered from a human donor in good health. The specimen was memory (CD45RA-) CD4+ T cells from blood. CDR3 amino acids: CASSEGSSGSYEQYF. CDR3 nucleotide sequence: TGTGCCAGCAGCGAAGGGTCTAGCGGGAGCTACGAGCAGTACTTC.